One sample yielded the 7 T cell receptor beta chains listed below, sequenced in a study of graft-versus-host responses after intestinal transplantation. Profiled with immunoSEQ multiplex PCR; TCRdb holds only in-frame clones, not every one. The table lists 80,000 to 95,000 clones, about 88% of them singletons. These receptors lack a known antigen. The source material was unstimulated CD4+ T cells sorted from spleen or lymph node cells, sampled before transplant. Receptors originate from a human donor who was the organ donor for an intestinal transplant.

This clone has just one count. The chain recombines TRBV5-1 with TRBJ2-7; a possible D gene is TRBD1 (6 bases). This CDR3 contains 12 residues. V was cut by 6 bases and J by 6 bases, with 13 bases left in between. Germline V CDR1 and CDR2: SGHRS, YFSETQ. As DNA, the CDR3 is TGCGCCAGCATGAACAGGGAGTCCGAGCAGTACTTC. Its translation is CASMNRESEQYF.

The rearrangement links TRBV28 to TRBJ2-5; TRBD2 is a possible D gene (5 bases). With 2 bases removed from V and 4 bases from J, the gap between germline ends came to 8 bases. CDR1 MDHEN and CDR2 SYDVKM come from the germline V gene. This CDR3 is 13 amino acids long. The CDR3 DNA follows: TGTGCCAGCAGTTTAAGCGGAGTAGAGACCCAGTACTTC. This codes for CASSLSGVETQYF.

The CDR3 region is CASSLGWLAGGNTGELFF. The CDR3 nucleotides are TGTGCCAGCAGCTTGGGCTGGCTAGCGGGAGGTAACACCGGGGAGCTGTTTTTT. The chain employs TRBV5-8 and TRBJ2-2; TRBD2 agrees at 11 bases. Losses at the gene ends were 0 bases for V and 2 bases for J; bases not matched to a gene: 6. This CDR3 contains 18 residues. Germline CDR1 and CDR2: SGHTS and YDEGEE.

This clone was counted a few times. The chain has TRBV4-1 and TRBJ2-7, with D maybe TRBD2 (6 bases). Trimming took 2 bases from V and 0 from J, leaving 14 bases between them. Germline CDR1 and CDR2: MGHRA and YSYEKL. The CDR3 has 16 amino acids. CDR3 in amino acids: CASSQLPGLSSYEQYF. The CDR3 DNA reads as TGCGCCAGCAGCCAACTTCCGGGACTTAGCTCCTACGAGCAGTACTTC.

The J gene is TRBJ2-1, the V gene TRBV5-1; tentative D call: TRBD2 (5 bases). Germline V gene lookup returns CDR1 SGHRS and CDR2 YFSETQ. There are 12 residues in the CDR3. The V end lost 5 bases, the J end lost 9 bases, and 12 bases lay between the germline ends. This chain's CDR3 is CASRGGSAEQFF. The CDR3 DNA reads TGCGCCAGCAGAGGAGGTTCCGCTGAGCAGTTCTTC.

The chain couples TRBV19 to TRBJ1-2; TRBD1 might be the D (5 bases). Trimming stripped 5 bases from V and 5 bases from J, with 12 bases between. Germline V gives CDR1 LNHDA, CDR2 SQIVND (reference sequence). CDR3 length: 13 residues. CDR3 amino acids: CASSPGRGYGYTF. The CDR3 nucleotides read TGTGCCAGTAGTCCAGGGAGGGGATATGGCTACACCTTC.

The chain uses TRBV9 and TRBJ1-6; no definite D call. CDR1 and CDR2 from the germline V gene are SGDLS and YYNGEE. Trimming removed 0 bases from V and 0 bases from J, with 7 bases in between. The CDR3 has 16 amino acids. CDR3 DNA sequence: TGTGCCAGCAGCGTAGATTGGAGCTCCTATAATTCACCCCTCCACTTT. It codes for CASSVDWSSYNSPLHF.